These T cell receptor beta chains were read from a single sample in a study of T cells in Graves' hyperthyroidism and ophthalmopathy. TCRdb itself ran the multiplex PCR reads through MiXCR, one entry per CDR3 protein. The sample has 340,000 or so distinct CDR3 sequences, around a sixth seen once. Material for sequencing was blood. Receptors originate from a woman aged 50 to 60 with Graves' hyperthyroidism. Each CDR3 is given with its conserved first and last residue. A D gene is named only where the DNA matches it firmly. A row's size may be missing; if present it is once, few, many or a size class.

j_call v_call clone_size d_call cdr3_nt cdr3_aa
TRBJ2-2 TRBV6-2/TRBV6-3 - TRBD1 TGTGCCAGCAAGACAGGGGCCGTCAACACCGGGGAGCTGTTTTTT CASKTGAVNTGELFF
TRBJ2-7 TRBV11-2 many - TGTGCCAGCAGCTTAAACGAGCAGTACTTC CASSLNEQYF
TRBJ2-5 TRBV13 - TRBD2 TGTGCCAGCAGTTTGGGCGGGGGGCGCTTCGAGACCCAGTACTTC CASSLGGGRFETQYF
TRBJ2-3 TRBV27 many - TGTGCCAGCAGTATCTCCGGGCTCGTAGATACGCAGTATTTT CASSISGLVDTQYF
TRBJ2-5 TRBV12-3/TRBV12-4 - - TGTGCCAGCAGCACATCCCGGGGAGAGACCCAGTACTTC CASSTSRGETQYF
TRBJ1-1 TRBV20-1 many - TGCAGTGCTAGTGCCGGACAGTTCCCGAACACTGAAGCTTTCTTT CSASAGQFPNTEAFF
TRBJ2-7 TRBV27 many TRBD2 TGTGCCAGCAGTTTGGCTAGCGGGAGTGACGAGCAGTACTTC CASSLASGSDEQYF
TRBJ1-6 TRBV28 many - TGTGCCAGCAGTCCCCTCGGTGCTTCACCCCTCCACTTT CASSPLGASPLHF
TRBJ1-1 TRBV2 many - TGTGCCAGCAAGTTCAGAAACACTGAAGCTTTCTTT CASKFRNTEAFF
TRBJ2-1 TRBV2 many TRBD2 TGTGCCAGCAGTGAGTCACGACTAGCGGAACACAATGAGCAGTTCTTC CASSESRLAEHNEQFF
TRBJ2-5 TRBV11-2 many - TGTGCCAGCAGCTTAGTTGGTAGCGTCAGTCAGGAGACCCAGTACTTC CASSLVGSVSQETQYF
TRBJ1-1 TRBV19 - - TGTGCCAGTAGTATCCCTACCGCAGGGGTCGCTGAAGCTTTCTTT CASSIPTAGVAEAFF
TRBJ2-1 TRBV11-2 - TRBD2 TGTGCCAGCAGCTTAGATTGGGGTCTAGCGGGGGACTACTCCTACAATGAGCAGTTCTTC CASSLDWGLAGDYSYNEQFF
TRBJ1-3 TRBV11-2 - - TGTGCCAGCAGCTTTACAGGGTCGGACACCATATATTTT CASSFTGSDTIYF
TRBJ1-4 TRBV5-1 - TRBD1 TGCGCCAGCAGCCCCCGGGACAGCCGAACTAATGAAAAACTGTTTTTT CASSPRDSRTNEKLFF